This is a list of T cell receptor beta chains from one sample in a study of shared clonotypes between healthy human individuals. Clones were read by immunoSEQ multiplex PCR, and TCRdb kept only the in-frame ones, dropping some. The sample records more than 850,000 clones, approximately 80% being singletons. The sample comprised memory CD4+ T cells from PBMCs. The source of these receptors is a man between 18 and 35 years old in good health. Some clones in this sample may be carry-over from other donors' samples. The CDR3 runs from the conserved cysteine through the conserved F or W. The order of the fields is D gene, V gene, J gene, CDR3 protein. A D gene is named only where the DNA matches it firmly.

>NA|TRBV2|TRBJ1-3
CASTRSSGNTIYF
>NA|TRBV7-9|TRBJ1-5
CASSPTSRSQPQHF
>NA|TRBV28|TRBJ2-3
CASTGTDTQYF
>TRBD2|TRBV28|TRBJ2-2
CASSYPARGANTGELFF
>NA|TRBV6-5|TRBJ2-3
CASSKGASTDTQYF
>TRBD1|TRBV4-1|TRBJ1-5
CASSQGGTGGGNQPQHF
>NA|TRBV30|TRBJ1-3
CAWSVNTGNTIYF
>TRBD2|TRBV5-4|TRBJ2-6
CASFHKRDSGANVLTF
>TRBD2|TRBV5-1|TRBJ2-1
CASSLVASGPYNEQFF
>NA|TRBV6-6|TRBJ1-3
CASSYSMGGTGNTIYF
>NA|TRBV5-1|TRBJ1-1
CASSTDRWGNTEAFF
>NA|TRBV7-9|TRBJ2-3
CASSHNPGDTQYF
>NA|TRBV4-2|TRBJ2-6
CASSPVGFSGANVLTF
>TRBD2|TRBV5-6|TRBJ2-1
CASSLDFSGSYHEQFF
>NA|TRBV2|TRBJ1-4
CASRVKQEKLFF
>NA|TRBV5-6|TRBJ2-4
CASSLVGNIQYF
>NA|TRBV29-1|TRBJ2-2
CSVGASGSGELFF
>NA|TRBV25-1|TRBJ1-2
CASSDLGGTRYGYTF
>TRBD2|TRBV28|TRBJ2-1
CASSLGSSGADNEQFF
>NA|TRBV7-2|TRBJ1-1
CASSLSVNTEAFF
>TRBD1|TRBV11-2|NA
CASSLSGQLYEQYF
>TRBD1|TRBV30|TRBJ1-2
CAWSVLRDRGYGYTF
>TRBD2|TRBV7-2|TRBJ2-1
CASSLRAGAYNEQFF
>TRBD2|TRBV10-2|TRBJ2-7
CASRPGVVLAGVHSYEQYF
>NA|TRBV7-2|TRBJ2-1
CASSLTYNEQFF
>NA|TRBV30|TRBJ1-1
CAWSGVRTEAFF
>TRBD1|TRBV7-9|TRBJ1-2
CASSSRTGGADGYTF
>NA|TRBV30|TRBJ1-3
CAWSLLSTSTIYF
>TRBD1|TRBV6-8|TRBJ2-4
CASSARQGEYIQYF
>TRBD2|TRBV4-2|TRBJ2-5
CASSPGTSGSQETQYF
>NA|TRBV6-5|TRBJ1-6
CASSYRGRTPLHF
>TRBD1|TRBV7-3|TRBJ2-7
CASSISGTGAHEQYF
>TRBD1|TRBV28|TRBJ2-3
CASRATGVQGADTQYF
>TRBD1|TRBV9|TRBJ1-1
CASSVGTDREGTEAFF
>NA|TRBV2|TRBJ1-3
CASSEGYPGNTIYF
>NA|TRBV9|TRBJ2-5
CASSVGTYQETQYF
>NA|TRBV5-1|TRBJ1-3
CASSATSGTVTTIYF
>TRBD1|TRBV7-2|TRBJ2-5
CASTLTRGETQYF
>NA|TRBV9|TRBJ2-2
CASSVGQAITGELFF
>NA|TRBV7-3|TRBJ2-7
CASSRVWGSEQYF
>TRBD1|TRBV28|TRBJ1-1
CASSLSAGSWATGSAEAFF
>NA|TRBV28|TRBJ1-2
CASSGSYRVGYTF
>NA|TRBV28|TRBJ2-7
CASSPGRLWGEQYF
>NA|TRBV11-1|TRBJ1-2
CASSRDTRKGYTF
>TRBD2|TRBV29-1|TRBJ2-1
CSVEETSENYNEQFF
>TRBD2|TRBV7-3|TRBJ2-4
CASSRTSGTGDIQYF
>TRBD1|TRBV4-2|TRBJ2-7
CASSQEQQGPYEQYF
>TRBD1|TRBV5-1|TRBJ2-7
CASSLTGTGGGEQYF
>NA|TRBV5-1|TRBJ1-1
CASSLGARQAAFF
>NA|TRBV2|TRBJ1-2
CASSESRSLLLDGYTF
>NA|TRBV9|TRBJ2-2
CASSGRSPGELFF
>NA|TRBV15|TRBJ2-3
CATSPQAGSITDTQYF
>NA|TRBV6-5|TRBJ2-5
CASSYGQDQETQYF
>NA|TRBV7-9|TRBJ2-5
CASSLGGNVETQYF